This TCR beta chain was sequenced in a study of shared clonotypes between healthy human individuals. TCRdb's copy holds only in-frame clones and misses some; the assay was immunoSEQ multiplex PCR. The table shows some 1,400,000 clones, with roughly 97% occurring only once. Investigators divided CD4+ cells into CD45RA+ naive and CD45RA-negative memory subsets. There are 19 residues in the CDR3. Per germline, CDR1 WSHSY and CDR2 SAAADI. Germline trimming cut 3 bases from V and 2 bases from J; bases unmatched to any gene: 15. This chain links TRBV10-2 with TRBJ2-7; 11 bases line up with TRBD2. Material: naive CD4+ T cells sorted from blood. The subset was: CD45RA+ positively selected. This receptor was obtained from a man younger than 45 in good health. The CDR3 spells CASSDPRVLAGASPYEQYF. The CDR3 nucleotides are TGCGCCAGCAGTGACCCGAGGGTACTAGCGGGAGCTAGTCCCTACGAGCAGTACTTC.